This T cell receptor (beta chain) was found in a study of vaccination and CD4 T cells after COVID-19. Looking at the study overall: Median time from COVID diagnosis to post-COVID sampling was 101 days (35 to 161). Control cultures used a CEFX viral epitope pool, an HIV-1 Nef peptide pool, or no peptide. General observations from the study: Counts of SARS-CoV-2-reactive clonotypes had a median that went from roughly 21 to 40, a nonsignificant change.

The treatment was: approximately nine-day PBMC culture with coronavirus spike peptide pools or control peptides (ViraFEST assay). Scientists separated out CD4+ T cells through negative selection following 10 days in culture. Per the germline V gene, CDR1 is SGHTA and CDR2 is FQGTGA. CDR3 length: 13 residues. The V end was cut by 5 bases, the J end by 3 bases, with 10 bases between. Scientists ran DNA taken from cultured CD4+ T cells through the Oncomine TCR Beta short-read assay for sequencing. TCRdb reanalysed the PCR reads using MiXCR and keeps one entry per CDR3 protein. The data hold 7,500 to 9,500 distinct CDR3 sequences, with approximately 67% observed a single time. A note on this clonotype: Its antigen is not known.

The gene calls are TRBV7-3 and TRBJ2-5, with D perhaps TRBD1 (5 bases). The sequence was obtained from a human donor who had recovered from COVID-19. Material: CD4+ T cells from blood, cultured in vitro. The CDR3 sequence is CASSQTREETQYF. The CDR3 coding sequence is TGTGCCAGCAGCCAAACCAGGGAAGAGACCCAGTACTTC.